This T cell receptor (beta chain) was identified during a study of T cell responses to AZD1222 COVID-19 vaccine. The study's findings and limits: At study baseline, merely six AZD1222 recipients were seropositive. Donors were largely white British and mainly female; clonal diversity was possibly underestimated.

A word on this clone: The target antigen is unknown.

Looked up from germline, CDR1 is MNHEY and CDR2 is SMNVEV (reference sequence). The CDR3 length is 13 residues. Trimming shortened V by 4 bases and J by 2 bases, and 8 bases separated the two germline ends. Using immunoSEQ multiplex PCR, the repertoire was profiled, and TCRdb retains in-frame clones only, with some absent. The table has some 92,000 clones, 91% seen once. The source was peripheral blood, collected on day 0 of MenACWY control vaccination. V usage is TRBV27 and J usage is TRBJ1-1; D not resolved. The receptor was isolated from an adult in good health. Written as DNA, the CDR3 is TGTGCCAGCAGTTCTCACACCAACACTGAAGCTTTCTTT. This translates into CASSSHTNTEAFF.